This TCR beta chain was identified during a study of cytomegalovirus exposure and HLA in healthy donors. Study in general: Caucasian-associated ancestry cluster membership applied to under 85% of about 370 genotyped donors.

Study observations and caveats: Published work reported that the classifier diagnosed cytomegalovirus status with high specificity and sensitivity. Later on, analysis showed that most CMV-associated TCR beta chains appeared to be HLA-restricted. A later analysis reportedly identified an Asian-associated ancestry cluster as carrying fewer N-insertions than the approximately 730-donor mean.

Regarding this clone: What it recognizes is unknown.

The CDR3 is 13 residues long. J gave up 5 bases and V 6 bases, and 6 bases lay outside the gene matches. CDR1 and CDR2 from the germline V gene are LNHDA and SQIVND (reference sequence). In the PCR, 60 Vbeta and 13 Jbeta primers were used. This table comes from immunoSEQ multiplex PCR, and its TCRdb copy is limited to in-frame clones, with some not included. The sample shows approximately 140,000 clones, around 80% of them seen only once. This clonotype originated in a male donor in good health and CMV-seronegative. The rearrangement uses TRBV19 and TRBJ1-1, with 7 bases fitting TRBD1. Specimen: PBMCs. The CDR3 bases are TGTGCCAGTAGGTCAGGGGGTTGGACTGAAGCTTTCTTT. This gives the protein CASRSGGWTEAFF.